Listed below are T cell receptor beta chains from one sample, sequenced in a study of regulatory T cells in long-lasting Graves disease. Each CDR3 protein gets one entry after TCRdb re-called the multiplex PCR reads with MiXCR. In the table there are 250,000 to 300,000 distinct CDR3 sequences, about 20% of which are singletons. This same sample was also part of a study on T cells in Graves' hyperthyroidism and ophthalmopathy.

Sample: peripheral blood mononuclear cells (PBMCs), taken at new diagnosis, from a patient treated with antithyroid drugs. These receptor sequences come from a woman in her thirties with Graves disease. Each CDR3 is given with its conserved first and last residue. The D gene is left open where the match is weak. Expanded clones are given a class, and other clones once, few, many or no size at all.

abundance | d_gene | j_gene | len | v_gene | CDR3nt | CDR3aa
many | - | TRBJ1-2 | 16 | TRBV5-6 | TGTGCCAGCAGCCCAACAACGCGGACCCTTAACTATGGCTACACCTTC | CASSPTTRTLNYGYTF
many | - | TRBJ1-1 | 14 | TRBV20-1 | TGCAGTGCTAGAGGCTCCGGGATTGGGAATGAAGCTTTCTTT | CSARGSGIGNEAFF
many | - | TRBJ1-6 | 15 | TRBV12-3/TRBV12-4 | TGTGCCAGCAGTTTACTAGGCAGGGCGGGTTCACCCCTCCACTTT | CASSLLGRAGSPLHF
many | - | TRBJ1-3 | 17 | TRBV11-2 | TGTGCCAGCAGCCACCCGGGGGGGGGAGGCTCTGGAAACACCATATATTTT | CASSHPGGGGSGNTIYF
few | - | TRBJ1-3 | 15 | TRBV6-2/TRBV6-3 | TGTGCCAGCAGTTACTCGGGAAACTCTGGAAACACCATATATTTT | CASSYSGNSGNTIYF
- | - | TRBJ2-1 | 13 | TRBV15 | TGTGCCACCAGCAGAGCGAAGGGACCTGAGCAGTTCTTC | CATSRAKGPEQFF
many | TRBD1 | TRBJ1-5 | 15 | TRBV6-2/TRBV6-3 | TGTGCCAGCAGTTACCCTCGACAGGGGATACAGCCCCAGCATTTT | CASSYPRQGIQPQHF
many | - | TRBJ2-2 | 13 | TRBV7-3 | TGTGCCAGCAGCTTGACAGCGACCGGGGAGCTGTTTTTT | CASSLTATGELFF
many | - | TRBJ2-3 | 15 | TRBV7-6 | TGTGCCAGCAGCTTAGGGATGTTCGGAGCAGATACGCAGTATTTT | CASSLGMFGADTQYF
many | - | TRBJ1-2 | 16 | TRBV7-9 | TGTGCCAGCAGCCGACTGGGCGACTCCGGGACGGATGGCTACACCTTC | CASSRLGDSGTDGYTF
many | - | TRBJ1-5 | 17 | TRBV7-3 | TGTGCCAGCACCCCGCCCTGTAAGCCTTTTAGCAATCAGCCCCAGCATTTT | CASTPPCKPFSNQPQHF
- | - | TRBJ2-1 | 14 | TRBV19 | TGTGCCAGTAACGCGGGCTTCTCCTACAATGAGCAGTTCTTC | CASNAGFSYNEQFF
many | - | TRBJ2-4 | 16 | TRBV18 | TGTGCCAGCTCACCAAGCGAGGGTCTAGCCAAAAACATTCAGTACTTC | CASSPSEGLAKNIQYF
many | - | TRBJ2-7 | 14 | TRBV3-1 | TGTGCCAGCAGCCAAGGACTGACAGCCTACGAGCAGTACTTC | CASSQGLTAYEQYF
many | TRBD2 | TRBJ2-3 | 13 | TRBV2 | TGTGCCAGCAGTGAACCTAGCGGGGATACGCAGTATTTT | CASSEPSGDTQYF
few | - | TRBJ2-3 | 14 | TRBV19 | TGTGCCAGTAGTCCCCGGGAATACACAGATACGCAGTATTTT | CASSPREYTDTQYF
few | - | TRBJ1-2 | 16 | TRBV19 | TGTGCCAGTAGTATCTTCGGACAACCCGGGGACTATGGCTACACCTTC | CASSIFGQPGDYGYTF
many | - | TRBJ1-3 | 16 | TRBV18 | TGTGCCAGCTCACCGTACGACAGGTTGCGGGGAAACACCATATATTTT | CASSPYDRLRGNTIYF
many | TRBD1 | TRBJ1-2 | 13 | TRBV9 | TGTGCCAGTAACACAGGGGGAAACTATGGCTACACCTTC | CASNTGGNYGYTF
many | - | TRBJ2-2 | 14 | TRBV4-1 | TGCGCCAGCAGTCGAATATTACCAACCGGGGAGCTGTTTTTT | CASSRILPTGELFF
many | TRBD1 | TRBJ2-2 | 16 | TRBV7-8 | TGTGCCAGCAGCGAACAGGGGGCGGAGGACACCGGGGAGCTGTTTTTT | CASSEQGAEDTGELFF
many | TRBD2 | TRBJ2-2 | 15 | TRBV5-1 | TGCGCCAGCACCCGGGGGGGTTCGAACACCGGGGAGCTGTTTTTT | CASTRGGSNTGELFF